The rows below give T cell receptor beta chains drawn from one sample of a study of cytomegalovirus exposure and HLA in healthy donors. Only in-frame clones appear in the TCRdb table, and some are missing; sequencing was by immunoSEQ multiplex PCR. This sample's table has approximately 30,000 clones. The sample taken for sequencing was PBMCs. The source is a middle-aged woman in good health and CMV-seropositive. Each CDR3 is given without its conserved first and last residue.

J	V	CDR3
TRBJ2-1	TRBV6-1	AIPYPGGLGQF
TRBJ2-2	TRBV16	ASSLGHTGELF
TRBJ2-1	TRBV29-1	SVRSGTSSDNEQF
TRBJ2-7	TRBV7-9	ASSSTPTGGEQY
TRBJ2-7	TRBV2	ASWARTSGSYEQY
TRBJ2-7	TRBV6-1	ASRVSYEQY
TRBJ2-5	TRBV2	ASSETGGQETQY
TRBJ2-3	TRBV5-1	ASSPGVVVTDTQY
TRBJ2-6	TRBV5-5	ASSWDRVWTGANVLT
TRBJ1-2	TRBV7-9	ASSPGYDGYT
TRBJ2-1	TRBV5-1	ASKMGQGFYNEQF
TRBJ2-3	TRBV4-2	ASSQDWGLDPPPPQY
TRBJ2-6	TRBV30	ASSPSGANVLT
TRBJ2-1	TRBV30	AWRRTGGDEQF
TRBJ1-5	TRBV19	ASAYLDQPQH
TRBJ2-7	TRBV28	ASREGQSKAEQY
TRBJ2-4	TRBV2	ATSGLAGPENIQY
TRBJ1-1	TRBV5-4	ASSSGGRDEAF
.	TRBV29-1	SVADRDYEQY
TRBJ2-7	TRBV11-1	ASSLARGSSYEQY
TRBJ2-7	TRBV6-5	ATQPNLLHSYEQY
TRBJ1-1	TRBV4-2	ASSHERREEAF
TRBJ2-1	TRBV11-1	ASSLGGSQLYNEQF
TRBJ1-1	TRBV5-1	ASSPQGGVTEAF
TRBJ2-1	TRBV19	ASSTGQGSEQF
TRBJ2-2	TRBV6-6	ASRAGTANTGELF
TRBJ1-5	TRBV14	ASSQVGRGGAQPQH
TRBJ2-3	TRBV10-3	AISVGGRATDTQY
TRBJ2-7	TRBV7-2	ASSLATGTPNYEQY
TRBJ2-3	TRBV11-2	ASSLAPGTDTQY
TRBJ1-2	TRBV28	ASSSSGAGAGSAYGYT
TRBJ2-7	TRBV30	AWSVGASYEQY
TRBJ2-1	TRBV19	ASSIRHNEQF
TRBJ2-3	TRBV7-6	ASSAVSPQADTQY
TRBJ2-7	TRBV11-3	ASSLRQGYEQY
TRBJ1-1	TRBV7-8	ASSRLDRGTEAF
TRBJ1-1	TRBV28	ASSDRNRHSVDTEAF
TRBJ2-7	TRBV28	ASSLGTGADEQY
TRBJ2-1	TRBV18	ASSPPPQGRNEQF
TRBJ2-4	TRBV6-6	ASSYDGLHY
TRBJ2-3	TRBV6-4	ASSDGTGGDTQY
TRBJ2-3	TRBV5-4	ASSRGVTDTQY
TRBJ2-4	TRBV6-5	ASSSGSLAKNIQY
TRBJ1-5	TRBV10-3	AISESIPTGKLIVRPQH
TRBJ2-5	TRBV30	AWSLLRETQY
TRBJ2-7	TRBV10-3	ATTGSSGSYEQY
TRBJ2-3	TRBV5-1	ASSSSGGGDTQY
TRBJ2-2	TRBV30	AWKTGGNTGELF
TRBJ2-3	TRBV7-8	ASSQGLAGSGIDTQY
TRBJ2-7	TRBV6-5	ASTRLAGGPGEQY
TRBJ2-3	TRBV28	ASSTSGVSDTQY